These 16 T cell receptor beta chains were sequenced from one sample in a study of cytomegalovirus exposure and HLA in healthy donors. Libraries were prepared by immunoSEQ multiplex PCR; TCRdb keeps only in-frame clonotypes and omits some of them. The sample lists about 78,000 clones, approximately 95% occurring once. Sequenced: PBMCs. The receptors come from a young man in good health and CMV-seropositive.

This chain uses TRBV6-6 with TRBJ2-7, with D perhaps matching TRBD2 (6 bases). Trimming left V 0 bases short and J 0 bases short, with 12 bases between. CDR3 length equals 16 residues. The germline CDR1 and CDR2 sequences are MNHNY and SVGAGI (reference sequence). Written as DNA, the CDR3 is TGTGCCAGCAGTTACTCCTACGGGGGAGTCTCCTACGAGCAGTACTTC. This translates into CASSYSYGGVSYEQYF.

A single count supports this clone. This chain links TRBV5-1 with TRBJ2-1, with 14 bases lining up with TRBD2. This CDR3 has 19 amino acids. Per the germline V gene, CDR1 is SGHRS and CDR2 is YFSETQ. The J segment lost 5 bases and the V segment lost 6 bases, leaving 16 bases of the junction unmatched. CDR3 DNA: TGCGCCAGCAACGCGCTAGGGACTAGCGGGAGTATGAGGGACAATGAGCAGTTCTTC. This codes for CASNALGTSGSMRDNEQFF.

This chain links TRBV13 with TRBJ1-2, with D perhaps TRBD1 (5 bases). Trimming pared 2 bases from V and 3 bases from J, leaving 13 bases between. The CDR3 spans 15 residues. From germline, CDR1 is PRHDT and CDR2 FYEKMQ (reference sequence). The CDR3 nucleotides are TGTGCCAGCAGCTTAAACCAGGGCTCCGACTATGGCTACACCTTC. Its protein is CASSLNQGSDYGYTF.

CDR3 region: CASSPQTSGSVYEQFF. Here the CDR3 DNA reads TGTGCCAGCAGCCCCCAGACTAGCGGGTCAGTCTATGAGCAGTTCTTC. This sequence joins TRBV7-2 and TRBJ2-1, with 10 bases that match TRBD2. Germline CDR1 reads SGHTA; CDR2 reads FQGNSA. CDR3 length: 16 residues. Unmatched junction bases numbered 12, after V lost 5 bases and J lost 8 bases.

The CDR3 coding sequence is TGTGCCAGCAGTTACTATTCCAGGGGGCATGGCTACACCTTC. It translates to CASSYYSRGHGYTF. The chain joins TRBV6-5 to TRBJ1-2; 8 bases agree with TRBD1. V shed 1 base and J 6 bases; nucleotides not matched to a gene: 4. CDR3 length: 14 amino acids. CDR1 and CDR2 from the germline V gene are MNHEY and SVGAGI.

CDR3 in amino acids: CASTANTGELFF. The CDR3 coding sequence is TGTGCCAGCACAGCGAACACCGGGGAGCTGTTTTTT. V and J are TRBV6-5 and TRBJ2-2, with D unclear. Looked up from germline, CDR1 is MNHEY and CDR2 is SVGAGI. The CDR3 sequence is 12 residues long. Deletions cut 7 bases from V and 0 bases from J, with 3 bases between.

V gene TRBV5-1 combines with J gene TRBJ2-7; TRBD2 matches 7 bases. This CDR3 has 14 residues. Germline CDR1 and CDR2: SGHRS and YFSETQ. V gave up 0 bases and J gave up 3 bases; unmatched junction bases: 3. DNA for the CDR3: TGCGCCAGCAGCTTGGGAGCTAGCGGCTACGAGCAGTACTTC. This encodes CASSLGASGYEQYF.

The rearrangement joins TRBV5-5 to TRBJ1-3, with TRBD1 identical over 8 bases. The V and J ends lost 4 bases and 4 bases, in that order; junction bases with no gene match: 13. The CDR3 length is 17 residues. CDR1 is SGHKS and CDR2 is YYEKEE in the germline V gene (reference sequence). The CDR3 DNA is TGTGCCAGCAGCCCCTCGTTTCAGGGGGCTACGGGAAACACCATATATTTT. It encodes CASSPSFQGATGNTIYF.

In nucleotides, the CDR3 is TGCGCCAGCAGCCAAGTACGGCAGGGGGCAAAAAGTACTGAAGCTTTCTTT. As protein: CASSQVRQGAKSTEAFF. The genes are TRBV4-1 and TRBJ1-1; the match to TRBD1 covers 8 bases. This CDR3 comprises 17 residues. Germline lookup yields CDR1 MGHRA and CDR2 YSYEKL. Trimming cost V 1 base and J 5 bases; bases outside gene matches: 12.

The chain couples TRBV11-2 to TRBJ1-2, with D tentatively TRBD1 (5 bases). The germline V gene has CDR1 SGHAT and CDR2 FQNNGV. V lost 3 bases, J lost 5 bases, and 13 bases lay in between. The CDR3 consists of 14 residues. The CDR3 sequence is CASSLGPLGYGYTF. CDR3 DNA: TGTGCCAGCAGCTTGGGGCCTCTTGGTTATGGCTACACCTTC.

This clone was seen a single time. The J gene is TRBJ2-4, the V gene TRBV27, with a possible D match to TRBD1 (5 bases). Deletions cut 6 bases from V and 5 bases from J, with 11 bases between. The CDR3 has 13 residues. The germline gives CDR1 MNHEY, CDR2 SMNVEV (reference sequence). DNA for the CDR3: TGTGCCAGCAGCCTAGGGGCCCAAAACATTCAGTACTTC. Protein product: CASSLGAQNIQYF.

The rearrangement links TRBV30 to TRBJ2-7; D might be TRBD1 (6 bases). V lost 1 base and J lost 0, with 10 bases in between. The CDR3 length is 14 residues. The germline V gene has CDR1 GTSNPN and CDR2 SVGIG (reference sequence). CDR3 in amino acids: CAWSAGVGSYEQYF. The DNA for the CDR3 is TGTGCCTGGAGTGCAGGGGTTGGCTCCTACGAGCAGTACTTC.

This CDR3 reads CASSTGVRIQETQYF. CDR3 bases: TGTGCCAGCTCCACGGGGGTACGCATCCAAGAGACCCAGTACTTC. The chain has TRBV6-1 and TRBJ2-5; D perhaps matches TRBD2 (6 bases). Germline loops: CDR1 MNHNS, CDR2 SASEGT. The CDR3 loop spans 15 amino acids. V was pared by 8 bases and J by 1 base, with 17 bases between.

This CDR3 is CAWSGVNEQFF. The CDR3 nucleotides are TGTGCCTGGAGCGGTGTCAATGAGCAGTTCTTC. The J gene is TRBJ2-1, the V gene TRBV30, with D hard to call. The germline V gene encodes CDR1 GTSNPN and CDR2 SVGIG (reference sequence). The CDR3 is 11 amino acids. The V gene lost 3 bases and the J gene lost 6 bases, with 6 bases spanning the gap.

This chain links TRBV27 with TRBJ1-1; tentative D call: TRBD1 (6 bases). CDR3 size: 13 residues. Germline V gives CDR1 MNHEY, CDR2 SMNVEV (reference sequence). V was shortened by 3 bases and J by 6 bases, with 11 bases between the two germline ends. As DNA, the CDR3 is TGTGCCAGCAGTTTCCTCAGGGGAGCTGAAGCTTTCTTT. Encoded protein: CASSFLRGAEAFF.

The chain combines TRBV11-2 with TRBJ1-1; tentatively, D is TRBD1 (6 bases). The CDR3 has 14 residues. Looked up from germline, CDR1 is SGHAT and CDR2 is FQNNGV. Trimming removed 4 bases from V and 2 bases from J, with 11 bases in between. The CDR3 spells CASSSRDINTEAFF. The DNA of the CDR3 is TGTGCCAGCAGCTCCCGGGACATCAACACTGAAGCTTTCTTT.